These 14 T cell receptor beta chains originate from one sample sequenced in a study of cytomegalovirus exposure and HLA in healthy donors. Amplification used 60 Vbeta primers and 13 Jbeta primers. Produced via immunoSEQ multiplex PCR; TCRdb's table is partial and in-frame only. The data show 150,000 to 200,000 clones, with 75% to 80% seen just once and about 0.93% held by the top ten. Sequencing was performed on PBMCs. The origin of the receptors is a woman aged 45-60 years in good health and CMV-seropositive.

The chain uses TRBV6-1 and TRBJ1-2; D ambiguous. Trimming took 1 base from V and 2 from J, leaving 11 bases between them. The CDR3 extends over 15 amino acids. Germline V gives CDR1 MNHNS, CDR2 SASEGT. CDR3 loop: CASSEGGHRNYGYTF. The DNA for the CDR3 is TGTGCCAGCAGTGAAGGTGGGCACCGAAACTATGGCTACACCTTC.

The chain recombines TRBV28 with TRBJ1-5; maybe TRBD1 (5 bases). The CDR3 spans 14 residues. V gave up 6 bases and J gave up 3 bases, with 12 bases separating them. Per germline, CDR1 MDHEN and CDR2 SYDVKM. The DNA of the CDR3 is TGTGCCAGCAGCCCTGCGGGGGTCAATCAGCCCCAGCATTTT. Translation: CASSPAGVNQPQHF.

The chain carries TRBV2 and TRBJ2-3, with 7 bases that match TRBD2. V shed 7 bases and J 3 bases; nucleotides not matched to a gene: 7. Germline values: CDR1 SNHLY, CDR2 FYNNEI. The CDR3 has 14 residues. The CDR3 nucleotides are TGTGCCAGCACCGGACTAGTTAGTACAGATACGCAGTATTTT. The encoded protein is CASTGLVSTDTQYF.

The J gene is TRBJ1-5, the V gene TRBV10-2; D is uncertain. With 1 base removed from V and 7 bases from J, the gap between germline ends came to 5 bases. This CDR3 region has 12 residues. From germline, CDR1 is WSHSY and CDR2 SAAADI. The CDR3 sequence is CASSEFIQPQHF. The CDR3 bases are TGCGCCAGCAGTGAGTTTATCCAGCCCCAGCATTTT.

The V gene is TRBV10-1, the J gene TRBJ2-3, with a weak D call TRBD2 (5 bases). The CDR3 has 14 amino acids. V was clipped by 5 bases and J by 0 bases, with 9 bases between them. CDR1 WNHNN and CDR2 SYGVQD come from the germline V gene (reference sequence). CDR3 protein: CASSSRASTDTQYF. DNA for the CDR3: TGCGCCAGCAGTTCGAGGGCGAGCACAGATACGCAGTATTTT.

This chain links TRBV19 with TRBJ2-4; 8 nucleotides align to TRBD1. CDR1 and CDR2 from the germline V gene are LNHDA and SQIVND (reference sequence). V was pared by 6 bases and J by 0 bases, with 1 base of the junction left unmatched. The CDR3 extends over 14 amino acids. The CDR3 sequence: CASRDRVAKNIQYF. Here the CDR3 DNA reads TGTGCCAGTAGGGACAGGGTAGCCAAAAACATTCAGTACTTC.

J is TRBJ2-7 and V is TRBV7-9; 8 bases fit TRBD2. This CDR3 has 16 amino acids. V lost 5 bases and J lost 0; bases outside the gene matches: 9. Germline V lookup: CDR1 SEHNR, CDR2 FQNEAQ (reference sequence). The CDR3 DNA follows: TGTGCCAGCAGCGTCGGGGGGGCCCGGGGCTCCTACGAGCAGTACTTC. This gives the protein CASSVGGARGSYEQYF.

V is TRBV6-4 and J is TRBJ2-7; maybe TRBD2 (6 bases). CDR1 is MRHNA, CDR2 SNTAGT, per germline. The CDR3 has 14 residues. The V gene lost 4 bases and the J gene lost 3 bases, with 13 bases spanning the gap. The CDR3 is CASSGRGTDYEQYF. The CDR3 nucleotides read TGTGCCAGCAGTGGGAGGGGCACTGACTACGAGCAGTACTTC.

This rearrangement joins TRBV27 to TRBJ1-1; no firm D call. CDR1 and CDR2 (germline): MNHEY, SMNVEV (reference sequence). The CDR3 spans 15 residues. The V gene lost 3 bases and the J gene lost 11 bases, with 22 bases spanning the gap. The CDR3 reads CASSFYPGSPVDAFF. The CDR3 DNA follows: TGTGCCAGCAGTTTCTACCCCGGGTCTCCCGTGGATGCTTTCTTT.

Only one count was recorded for this clone. The rearrangement uses TRBV4-3 and TRBJ2-5; TRBD2 aligns across 12 bases. Trimming cost V 1 base and J 1 base; bases outside gene matches: 16. The CDR3 runs 21 residues. The germline V gene encodes CDR1 LGHNA and CDR2 YSLEER. This CDR3 is CASSQVTVVTSGGPPQETQYF. CDR3 DNA sequence: TGCGCCAGCAGCCAAGTCACCGTCGTCACTAGCGGGGGGCCTCCCCAAGAGACCCAGTACTTC.

The V and J genes are TRBV29-1 and TRBJ2-5; maybe TRBD2 (6 bases). The germline V gene has CDR1 SQVTM and CDR2 ANQGSEA. V was clipped by 0 bases and J by 2 bases, with 22 bases between them. The CDR3 covers 18 residues. The CDR3 region has the DNA TGCAGCGTTGAAGACCAACCCCGGAGGGACGCCGAGCAAGAGACCCAGTACTTC. It yields the protein CSVEDQPRRDAEQETQYF.

J is TRBJ2-7 and V is TRBV28; 8 bases map to TRBD1. Germline trimming cut 5 bases from V and 4 bases from J; bases unmatched to any gene: 10. Germline-derived CDR1 and CDR2 are MDHEN and SYDVKM. This CDR3 is 15 amino acids long. CDR3 nucleotides: TGTGCCAGCAGTCCCCCCTTGACAGGGGCTTACGAGCAGTACTTC. This gives the protein CASSPPLTGAYEQYF.

V usage is TRBV5-5 and J usage is TRBJ2-5; D is ambiguous. The V gene's germline CDR1 is SGHKS and CDR2 YYEKEE (reference sequence). With 4 bases removed from V and 5 bases from J, the gap between germline ends came to 9 bases. This CDR3 contains 12 residues. The CDR3 loop reads CASSPARETQYF. CDR3 DNA: TGTGCCAGCAGCCCGGCGCGGGAGACCCAGTACTTC.

The V gene is TRBV7-9, the J gene TRBJ2-1; D uncertain. Looked up from germline, CDR1 is SEHNR and CDR2 is FQNEAQ (reference sequence). The V end lost 4 bases, the J end lost 3 bases, and 22 bases lay between the germline ends. There are 18 residues in the CDR3. The CDR3 bases are TGTGCCAGCAGCTCCCCGGCGGCCCGAGAGACCTTCTACAATGAGCAGTTCTTC. It is translated as CASSSPAARETFYNEQFF.